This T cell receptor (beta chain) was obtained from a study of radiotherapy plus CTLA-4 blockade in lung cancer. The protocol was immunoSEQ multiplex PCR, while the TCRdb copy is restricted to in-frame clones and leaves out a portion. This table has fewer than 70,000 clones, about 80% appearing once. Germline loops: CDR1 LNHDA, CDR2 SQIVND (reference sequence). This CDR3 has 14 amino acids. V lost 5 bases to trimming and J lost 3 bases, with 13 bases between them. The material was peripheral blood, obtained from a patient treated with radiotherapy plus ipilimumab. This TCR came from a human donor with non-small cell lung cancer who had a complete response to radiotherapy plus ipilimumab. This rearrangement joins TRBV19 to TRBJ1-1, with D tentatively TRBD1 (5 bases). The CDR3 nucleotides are TGTGCCAGTAGTGCCGTCGGAGGGGACACTGAAGCTTTCTTT. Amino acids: CASSAVGGDTEAFF.